A selection of T cell receptor beta chains follows, all from one sample in a study of post-analysis software for immune sequencing data. TCRdb re-derived calls from the PCR reads in MiXCR, one entry per CDR3 protein. The table includes roughly 580,000 distinct CDR3 sequences, about 40% detected once. The specimen sequenced was blood. These receptor sequences come from a girl aged 10-17 years with multiple sclerosis. The CDR3 runs from the conserved cysteine through the conserved F or W. Fields, in order: V gene, D gene, J gene, clone size, CDR3 DNA, CDR3 protein. A D gene is named only where the DNA matches it firmly. Size values are once, few and many counts, or a class for expanded clones, and some rows have none.

>TRBV29-1|TRBD2|TRBJ2-5|few
TGCAGCGGGAGCGGGATCTTAACCCAAGAGACCCAGTACTTC
CSGSGILTQETQYF
>TRBV6-5|TRBD1|TRBJ2-7|.
TGTGCCGGCAGTTACCTCGGACAGGGAGCCTACTACGAGCAGTACTTC
CAGSYLGQGAYYEQYF
>TRBV3-1|.|TRBJ2-1|once
TGTGCCAGCAGCCCCTACGGGGTCCCCTCCTACAATGAGCAGTTCTTC
CASSPYGVPSYNEQFF
>TRBV20-1|.|TRBJ1-2|.
TGCAGTGCACGACCACAACAGGGAGTCGGCTATGGCTACACCTTC
CSARPQQGVGYGYTF
>TRBV7-8|.|TRBJ1-1|.
TGTGCCAGCACCCCGGGGGGAGCGAACACTGAAGCTTTCTTT
CASTPGGANTEAFF
>TRBV27|.|TRBJ2-3|few
TGTGCCAGCAGTTCCCCATCCCGACAGCTGTATTTT
CASSSPSRQLYF
>TRBV13|.|TRBJ2-3|once
TGTGCCAGCAGCTTCGTATCGGGGCGTCGCACAGATACGCAGTATTTT
CASSFVSGRRTDTQYF
>TRBV7-6|TRBD2|TRBJ2-7|.
TGTGCCAGCAGCTTGGGGCGGGAGAACAGTAAATACGAGCAGTACTTC
CASSLGRENSKYEQYF
>TRBV6-5|.|TRBJ2-5|.
TGTGCCAGCAGCCCAGAAGGGGGGGTGCGGACCCAGTACTTC
CASSPEGGVRTQYF
>TRBV5-5|TRBD2|TRBJ2-1|.
TGTGCCAGCAGCTTTATAGCGGGCCTCGGAGAGGAGCAGTTCTTC
CASSFIAGLGEEQFF
>TRBV12-3/TRBV12-4|TRBD2|TRBJ2-1|.
TGTGCCAGCAGTTTAGTAGCGGGAGCACGGAATGAGCAGTTCTTC
CASSLVAGARNEQFF
>TRBV6-1|TRBD2|TRBJ2-2|.
TGTGCCAGCACCCCACTAGCGGGGGGGTATTTTAACACCGGGGAGCTGTTTTTT
CASTPLAGGYFNTGELFF
>TRBV11-3|.|TRBJ2-7|.
TGTGCCAGCAGCTTAGCTCAGCAGGGAAGCTACGAGCAGTACTTC
CASSLAQQGSYEQYF
>TRBV5-1|TRBD2|TRBJ2-5|few
TGCGCCAGCAGCCCGGGACTAACCGACCAAGAGACCCAGTACTTC
CASSPGLTDQETQYF
>TRBV20-1|TRBD2|TRBJ2-5|.
TGCAGTGCTAGACGCCCTAGCGGGGGCCAGAAAGAGACCCAGTACTTC
CSARRPSGGQKETQYF
>TRBV6-5|.|TRBJ2-7|few
TGTGCCAGCAGCAAAAACTTTCCCTACGAGCAGTACTTC
CASSKNFPYEQYF
>TRBV24-1|TRBD2|TRBJ2-3|.
TGTGCCACCAGTGAGCCTAGACTAGCGGCCACAGATACGCAGTATTTT
CATSEPRLAATDTQYF
>TRBV20-1|TRBD1|TRBJ2-7|.
TGCAGTGCTCCCGGGACAGGGGGCGCCGAGCAGTACTTC
CSAPGTGGAEQYF
>TRBV4-1|TRBD1|TRBJ1-4|.
TGCGCCAGCAGCCAACCGGGACAGGGGAATGAAAAACTGTTTTTT
CASSQPGQGNEKLFF
>TRBV2|.|TRBJ2-4|once
TGTGCCAGCAGTGAACCCCTACAGTTAGCCAAAAACATTCAGTACTTC
CASSEPLQLAKNIQYF
>TRBV29-1|.|TRBJ2-7|.
TGCAGCGTGACGGGTCCGTTCGATTACGAGCAGTACTTC
CSVTGPFDYEQYF
>TRBV2|.|TRBJ2-7|many
TGTGCCAGCAGATCGTCCGGACTCTCCTACGAGCAGTACTTC
CASRSSGLSYEQYF
>TRBV29-1|.|TRBJ1-1|few
TGCAGCGTTGAAGATGTGACAAGCTATACTTTCTTT
CSVEDVTSYTFF
>TRBV14|TRBD1|TRBJ2-3|.
TGTGCCAGCAGCGAATGGACAGGGGATGCCCTTAGCACAGATACGCAGTATTTT
CASSEWTGDALSTDTQYF
>TRBV12-3/TRBV12-4|.|TRBJ2-5|.
TGTGCCAGCAGCATTGGGGAGGCGGAGACCCAGTACTTC
CASSIGEAETQYF
>TRBV15|TRBD2|TRBJ2-1|.
TGTGCCACCAGCCCCGGACGGGGGGTGACTAATGAGCAGTTCTTC
CATSPGRGVTNEQFF
>TRBV20-1|TRBD1|TRBJ1-6|.
TGCAGTGCCCGACAGGGGAATTCACCCCTCCACTTT
CSARQGNSPLHF
>TRBV9|.|TRBJ2-1|.
TGTGCCAGCAGCGTAGGGAAGGGGCGCAATGAGCAGTTCTTC
CASSVGKGRNEQFF